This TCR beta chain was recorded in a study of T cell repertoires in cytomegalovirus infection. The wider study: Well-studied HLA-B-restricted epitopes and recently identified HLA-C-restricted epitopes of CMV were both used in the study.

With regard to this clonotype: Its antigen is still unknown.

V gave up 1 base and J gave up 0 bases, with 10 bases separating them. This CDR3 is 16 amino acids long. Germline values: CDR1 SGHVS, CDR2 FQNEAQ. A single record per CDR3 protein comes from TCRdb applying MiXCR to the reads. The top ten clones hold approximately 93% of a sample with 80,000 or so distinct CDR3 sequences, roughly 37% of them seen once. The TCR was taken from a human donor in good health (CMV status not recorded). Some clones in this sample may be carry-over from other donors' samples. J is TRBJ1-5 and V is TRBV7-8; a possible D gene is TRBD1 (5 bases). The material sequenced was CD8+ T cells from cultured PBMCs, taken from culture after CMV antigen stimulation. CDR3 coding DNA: TGTGCCAGCAGCTTAGGGGGACGCTATAGCAATCAGCCCCAGCATTTT. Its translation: CASSLGGRYSNQPQHF.